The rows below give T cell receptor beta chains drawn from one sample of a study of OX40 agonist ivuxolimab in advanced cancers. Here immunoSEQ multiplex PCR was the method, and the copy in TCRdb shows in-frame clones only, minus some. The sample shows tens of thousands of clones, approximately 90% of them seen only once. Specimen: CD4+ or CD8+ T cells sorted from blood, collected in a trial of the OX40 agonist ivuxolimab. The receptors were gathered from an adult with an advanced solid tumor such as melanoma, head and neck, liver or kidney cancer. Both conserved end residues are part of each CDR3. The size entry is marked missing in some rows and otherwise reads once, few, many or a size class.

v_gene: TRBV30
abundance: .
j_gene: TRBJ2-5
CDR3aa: CAWSEGVAGGPYQETQYF

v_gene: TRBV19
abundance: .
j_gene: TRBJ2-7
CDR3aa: CASSSPGTGSYEQYF

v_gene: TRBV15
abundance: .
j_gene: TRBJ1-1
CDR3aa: CATRPQSMNTEAFF

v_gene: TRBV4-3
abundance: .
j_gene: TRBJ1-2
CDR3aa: CASSQENRRSPYGYTF

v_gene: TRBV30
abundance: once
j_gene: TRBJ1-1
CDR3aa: CAWSGQANTEAFF

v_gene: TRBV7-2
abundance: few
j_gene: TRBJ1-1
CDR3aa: CASSLVGGTGHEDTEAFF

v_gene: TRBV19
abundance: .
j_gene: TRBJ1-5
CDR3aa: CASSIAPDQGDQPQHF

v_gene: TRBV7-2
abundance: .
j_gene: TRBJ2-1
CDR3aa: CASSGTPGLAGGIGFF

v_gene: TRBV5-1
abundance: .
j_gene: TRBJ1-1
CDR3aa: CASSDRARVTEAFF

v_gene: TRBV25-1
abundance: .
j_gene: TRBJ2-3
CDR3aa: CASRQSSTDTQYF

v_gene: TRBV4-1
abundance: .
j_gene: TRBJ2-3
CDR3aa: CASSRGLAGGSEDTQYF

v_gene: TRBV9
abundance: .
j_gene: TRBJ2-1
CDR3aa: CASSVRQGLAGQDNEQFF

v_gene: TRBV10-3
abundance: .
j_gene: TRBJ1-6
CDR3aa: CAISESRDRGSPLHF

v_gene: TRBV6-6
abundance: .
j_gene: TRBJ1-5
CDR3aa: CASRPHGGGNQPQHF

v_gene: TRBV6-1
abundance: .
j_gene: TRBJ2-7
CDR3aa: CASSASIGREQYF